This T cell receptor beta chain was identified in a study of PD-L1 blockade in urothelial cancer. Overall study: Patients started atezolizumab around 2014, 1,200 mg intravenously every 3 weeks. Patients' prior chemotherapy regimens numbered 0 to 3. Blood gave a median about 150,000 T cells.

Repertoires were generated with immunoSEQ multiplex PCR, while TCRdb's copy carries only in-frame clones and drops some. The sample yields about 45,000 clones, 88% seen once. This CDR3 spans 14 amino acids. Germline V lookup: CDR1 SNHLY, CDR2 FYNNEI. The V gene end was trimmed by 6 bases and the J gene end by 1 base; junction bases not matched to a gene: 3. The chain uses TRBV2 and TRBJ2-5; 9 nucleotides agree with TRBD2. The receptor was isolated from a man older than 75 with urothelial cancer. The source material was PBMCs, sampled around atezolizumab (anti-PD-L1) treatment. The CDR3 is CASRPTSGQETQYF. Here the CDR3 DNA reads TGTGCCAGCAGGCCGACTAGCGGCCAAGAGACCCAGTACTTC.